Reported below is one TCR beta chain. Its antigen is unidentified. V lost 8 bases and J lost 5; bases outside the gene matches: 6. CDR1 is GTSNPN and CDR2 is SVGIG in the germline V gene (reference sequence). There are 12 residues in the CDR3. The sample comes from a study of cytomegalovirus exposure and HLA in healthy donors. At the level of the study: The 120 validation repertoires, a later analysis reported, used the same platform as the roughly 730 repertoires from the first cohort.

Separate from the roughly 700-subject first cohort, the 120-subject validation cohort was the one that the donors belonged to. Whole-study findings and limits: Subsequent analysis of the approximately 120 validation repertoires found a tendency for first-cohort TCR clusters to co-occur. The investigators catalogued 150 to 200 TCR beta chains as cytomegalovirus-associated.

The assay was immunoSEQ multiplex PCR, and TCRdb's table has in-frame clones only and misses some. The data hold 70,000 to 80,000 clones, with 94% observed a single time. This chain connects TRBV30 to TRBJ2-7; 10 bases are a match to TRBD1. Specimen: PBMCs. The sequence was collected from a woman under 30 in good health and CMV-seronegative. The DNA of the CDR3 is TGTGCCGCGGGACAGGGGACCCACGAGCAGTACTTC. Protein sequence: CAAGQGTHEQYF.